This record covers a single TCR beta chain. What it recognizes is unknown. Naive CD8 cells lacked CD45RO and underwent positive selection for CCR7, leaving out terminally differentiated effector memory CD45RA+ cells. The sample comes from a study of shared clonotypes between healthy human individuals. Notes on the study in general: Although depth was large, rarefaction showed that sequencing of the sorted subsets was incomplete.

In replicate PCRs of sorted subsets, 150 to 200 ng DNA, about 30,000 T cell genomes, was used. The method was immunoSEQ multiplex PCR; TCRdb's version includes in-frame clones alone and lacks a portion of them. Seen here are approximately 2,000,000 clones, just over 90% observed once, and the top ten hold approximately 1.7%. The receptor was isolated from a young man in good health. Some clones in this sample may be carry-over from other donors' samples. Sequenced: naive CD8+ T cells from PBMCs.

CDR3 sequence reads: CASSPSRYMNTEAFF. The CDR3 DNA follows: TGTGCCAGCAGCCCCTCGAGATATATGAACACTGAAGCTTTCTTT. The V call is TRBV5-4, the J call TRBJ1-1; D unclear. Germline CDR1 reads SGHNT; CDR2 reads YYREEE (reference sequence). The CDR3 spans 15 residues. Trimming took off 4 bases at V and 0 bases at J, with 13 bases between the two ends.